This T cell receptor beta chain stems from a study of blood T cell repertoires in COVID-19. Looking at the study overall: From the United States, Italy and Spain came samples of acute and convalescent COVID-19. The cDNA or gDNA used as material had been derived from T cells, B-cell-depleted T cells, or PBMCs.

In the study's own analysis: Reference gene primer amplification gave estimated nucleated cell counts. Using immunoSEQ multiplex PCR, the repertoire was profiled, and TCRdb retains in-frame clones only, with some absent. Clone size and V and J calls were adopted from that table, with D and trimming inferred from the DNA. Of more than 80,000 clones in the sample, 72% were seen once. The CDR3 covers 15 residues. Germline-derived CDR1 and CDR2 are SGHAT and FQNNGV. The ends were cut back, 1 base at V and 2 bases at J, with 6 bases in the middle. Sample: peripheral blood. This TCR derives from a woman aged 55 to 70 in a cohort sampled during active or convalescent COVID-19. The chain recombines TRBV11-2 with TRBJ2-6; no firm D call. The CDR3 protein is CASSLAVPGANVLTF. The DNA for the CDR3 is TGTGCCAGCAGCTTAGCCGTCCCTGGGGCCAACGTCCTGACTTTC.